A single sample gave rise to the 10 T cell receptor beta chains below, sequenced in a study of blood T cell repertoires in COVID-19. Here immunoSEQ multiplex PCR was the method, and the copy in TCRdb shows in-frame clones only, minus some. The sample consists of around 40,000 clones, around 87% of them appearing once. The source material was peripheral blood. The receptors derive from a man aged 35-49 years with COVID-19, enrolled during active disease.

V is TRBV5-6 and J is TRBJ1-1; D perhaps matches TRBD1 (6 bases). The CDR3 extends over 12 amino acids. Germline V gene lookup returns CDR1 SGHDT and CDR2 YYEEEE. The ends were cut back, 4 bases at V and 6 bases at J, with 10 bases in the middle. CDR3 sequence (DNA): TGTGCCAGCAGCAGGGGGTCCGCTGAAGCTTTCTTT. Amino acid sequence: CASSRGSAEAFF.

The V gene is TRBV27, the J gene TRBJ2-3; 13 bases map to TRBD2. This CDR3 has 17 residues. V was clipped by 5 bases and J by 2 bases; unmatched bases: 7. CDR1 is MNHEY, CDR2 SMNVEV, per germline (reference sequence). The CDR3 DNA is TGTGCCAGCAGTCCGCTGACTAGCGGGGGGTCCACAGATACGCAGTATTTT. The encoded protein is CASSPLTSGGSTDTQYF.

This chain links TRBV19 with TRBJ1-5; D gene unclear. The CDR3 runs to 16 residues. Germline CDR1 and CDR2: LNHDA and SQIVND (reference sequence). Trimming pared 3 bases from V and 0 bases from J, leaving 12 bases between. CDR3: CASSMVGGLSNQPQHF. CDR3 sequence (DNA): TGTGCCAGTAGTATGGTTGGTGGACTTAGCAATCAGCCCCAGCATTTT. Full variable domain (outside the CDR3, taken from reference TRBV19 and TRBJ1-5): DGGITQSPKYLFRKEGQNVTLSCEQNLNHDAMYWYRQDPGQGLRLIYYSQIVNDFQKGDIAEGYSVSREKKESFPLTVTSAQKNPTAFYLCASSMVGGLSNQPQHFGDGTRLSIL.

The rearrangement joins TRBV3-1 (or the pseudogene TRBV3-2) to TRBJ2-2, with unresolved D. The V end was cut by 5 bases, the J end by 4 bases, with 8 bases between. Germline loops: CDR1 LGHDT, CDR2 YNNKEL (reference sequence). The CDR3 is 13 amino acids. In DNA form, the CDR3 reads TGTGCCAGCAGCGAAGCAGGCACCGGGGAGCTGTTTTTT. Protein sequence: CASSEAGTGELFF.

The gene calls are TRBV5-4 and TRBJ2-5; no clear D. Between the trimmed V and J ends, which lost 5 bases and 5 bases, there was a span of 16 bases. The V gene's germline CDR1 is SGHNT and CDR2 YYREEE (reference sequence). The CDR3 extends over 14 amino acids. CDR3 protein: CASSLPGREETQYF. Written as DNA, the CDR3 is TGTGCCAGCAGTTTGCCGGGTCGTGAGGAGACCCAGTACTTC.

The rearrangement uses TRBV6-1 and TRBJ1-2; 7 bases are shared with TRBD1. The CDR3 spans 15 residues. CDR1 and CDR2 from the germline V gene are MNHNS and SASEGT. J lost 2 bases, V lost 2 bases, and 5 bases had no gene match. CDR3 loop: CASSERGGHNYGYTF. Here the CDR3 DNA reads TGTGCCAGCAGTGAACGAGGGGGCCACAACTATGGCTACACCTTC.

This clone was found a few times. The rearrangement uses TRBV28 and TRBJ1-4; TRBD1 might be the D (6 bases). This CDR3 spans 16 amino acids. Germline V gene data show CDR1 as MDHEN and CDR2 as SYDVKM. Trimming left V 6 bases short and J 0 bases short, with 14 bases between. The CDR3 DNA is TGTGCCAGCAGGGGAGGGGGGTATGCAACTAATGAAAAACTGTTTTTT. It codes for CASRGGGYATNEKLFF.

This clone appeared once. V usage is TRBV18 and J usage is TRBJ1-2; D is possibly TRBD1 (5 bases). Trimming pared 3 bases from V and 5 bases from J, leaving 16 bases between. Looked up from germline, CDR1 is KGHSH and CDR2 is LQKENI. The CDR3 loop spans 15 amino acids. The CDR3 DNA sequence: TGTGCCAGCTCACCCCCGGGGGGGATCGCGTATGGCTACACCTTC. Its protein is CASSPPGGIAYGYTF. Variable domain in full (rest from reference TRBV18 and TRBJ1-2): NAGVMQNPRHLVRRRGQEARLRCSPMKGHSHVYWYRQLPEEGLKFMVYLQKENIIDESGMPKERFSAEFPKEGPSILRIQQVVRGDSAAYFCASSPPGGIAYGYTFGSGTRLTVV.

The chain is built from TRBV28 and TRBJ1-5; D unresolved. This CDR3 spans 15 amino acids. Germline V gives CDR1 MDHEN, CDR2 SYDVKM. V dropped 3 bases and J dropped 0 bases, with 9 bases sitting between them. The CDR3 DNA follows: TGTGCCAGCAGTTTGGAACAGCATAGCAATCAGCCCCAGCATTTT. It is translated as CASSLEQHSNQPQHF.

This clone was seen a few times. This chain uses TRBV7-9 with TRBJ1-6, with a tentative D call TRBD1 (6 bases). Trimming took off 6 bases at V and 10 bases at J, with 10 bases between the two ends. Per germline, CDR1 SEHNR and CDR2 FQNEAQ (reference sequence). The CDR3 has 12 residues. The CDR3 is CASRQGASPLHF. The DNA of the CDR3 is TGTGCCAGCAGACAGGGCGCATCACCCCTCCACTTT.